This T cell receptor beta chain is from a study of CD8+CD57+ T cells in acquired aplastic anemia. The use of genomic DNA as template underpinned the TCR beta VDJ and CDR3 profiling. TCRdb recomputed calls from the reads with MiXCR, one row per CDR3 protein. The sample lists 150,000 to 200,000 distinct CDR3 sequences, more than 45% occurring once. In patients chosen for sequencing, flow cytometry had shown CD8+CD57+ cell expansion. Study results and caveats: No significant patient-versus-control difference appeared in CD8+ Simpson's diversity. Patients and controls shared twenty-nine CD8+ CDR3 sequences, which appeared highly expressed in patients and within their immunodominant clones.

Remarks on this clonotype: What it recognizes is unknown.

The CDR3 sequence is 14 residues long. V lost 7 bases to trimming and J lost 3 bases, with 16 bases between them. Germline CDR1 ENHRY, CDR2 SYGVKD. The rearrangement joins TRBV10-3 to TRBJ2-7; maybe TRBD2 (5 bases). The sequence was obtained from a human donor with aplastic anemia. Material for sequencing was sorted CD4+, CD8+, or CD8+CD57+ T cells (not recorded which) from PBMCs. CDR3 nucleotide sequence: TGTGCCATCATGGGAGCACCCCGCAGCTACGAGCAGTACTTC. Protein: CAIMGAPRSYEQYF.